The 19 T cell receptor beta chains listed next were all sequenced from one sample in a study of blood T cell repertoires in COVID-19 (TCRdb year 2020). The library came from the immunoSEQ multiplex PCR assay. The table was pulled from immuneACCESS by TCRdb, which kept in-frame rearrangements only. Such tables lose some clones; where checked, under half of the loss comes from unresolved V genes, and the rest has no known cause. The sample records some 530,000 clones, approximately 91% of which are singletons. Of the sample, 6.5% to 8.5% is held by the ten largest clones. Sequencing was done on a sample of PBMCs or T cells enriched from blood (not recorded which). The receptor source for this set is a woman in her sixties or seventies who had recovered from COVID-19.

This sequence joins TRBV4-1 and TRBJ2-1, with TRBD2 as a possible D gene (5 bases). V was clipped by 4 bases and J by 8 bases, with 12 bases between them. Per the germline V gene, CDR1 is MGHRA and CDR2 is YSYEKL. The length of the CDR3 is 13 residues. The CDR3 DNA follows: TGCGCCAGCAGCCCGGGGTCCCTCGATGAGCAGTTCTTC. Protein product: CASSPGSLDEQFF.

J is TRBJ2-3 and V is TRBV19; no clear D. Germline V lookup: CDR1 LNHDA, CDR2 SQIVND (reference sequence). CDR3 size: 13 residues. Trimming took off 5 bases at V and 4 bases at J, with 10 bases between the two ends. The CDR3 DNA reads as TGTGCCAGTAGTTCCAGGATATCAGATACGCAGTATTTT. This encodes CASSSRISDTQYF.

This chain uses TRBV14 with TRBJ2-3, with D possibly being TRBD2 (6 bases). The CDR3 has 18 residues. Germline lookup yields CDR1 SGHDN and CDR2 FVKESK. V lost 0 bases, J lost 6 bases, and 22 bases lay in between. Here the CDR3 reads CASSQDGEAEGVWDTQYF. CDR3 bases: TGTGCCAGCAGCCAAGATGGGGAGGCCGAGGGAGTTTGGGATACGCAGTATTTT.

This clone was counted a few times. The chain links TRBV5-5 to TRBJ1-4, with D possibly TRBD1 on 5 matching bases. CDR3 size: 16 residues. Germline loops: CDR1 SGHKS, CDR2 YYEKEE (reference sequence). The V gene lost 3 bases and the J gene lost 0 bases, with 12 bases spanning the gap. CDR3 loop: CASSSRVVATNEKLFF. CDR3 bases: TGTGCCAGCAGCTCCAGGGTAGTTGCAACTAATGAAAAACTGTTTTTT.

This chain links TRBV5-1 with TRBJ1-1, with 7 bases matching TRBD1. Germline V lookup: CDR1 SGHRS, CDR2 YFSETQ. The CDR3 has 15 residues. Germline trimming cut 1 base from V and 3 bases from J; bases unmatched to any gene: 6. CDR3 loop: CASSLRGGEYTEAFF. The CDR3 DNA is TGCGCCAGCAGCTTGAGAGGGGGCGAGTACACTGAAGCTTTCTTT.

CDR3 coding DNA: TGCGCCAGCAGCCCCCAGACTAGCGGATCAGATACGCAGTATTTT. Translating it yields CASSPQTSGSDTQYF. The chain combines TRBV4-1 with TRBJ2-3; 9 nucleotides align to TRBD2. Germline lookup yields CDR1 MGHRA and CDR2 YSYEKL. The ends lost 4 bases at V and 4 bases at J; junction bases unmatched: 6. The CDR3 has 15 residues.

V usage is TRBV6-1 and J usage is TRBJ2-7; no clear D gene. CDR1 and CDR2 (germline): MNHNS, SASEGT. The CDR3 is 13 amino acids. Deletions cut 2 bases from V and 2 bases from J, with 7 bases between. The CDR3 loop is CASSENSPYEQYV. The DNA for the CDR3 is TGTGCCAGCAGTGAAAACAGCCCCTACGAGCAGTACGTC.

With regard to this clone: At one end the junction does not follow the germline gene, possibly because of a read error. The CDR3 protein is CASSLVLSSYNEQFF. DNA of the CDR3: TGTGCTAGCAGCTTAGTTCTCAGCTCCTACAATGAGCAGTTCTTC. The rearrangement uses TRBV7-7 and TRBJ2-1; D unclear. From germline, CDR1 is SSHAT and CDR2 FNYEAQ (reference sequence). This CDR3 is built from 15 residues.

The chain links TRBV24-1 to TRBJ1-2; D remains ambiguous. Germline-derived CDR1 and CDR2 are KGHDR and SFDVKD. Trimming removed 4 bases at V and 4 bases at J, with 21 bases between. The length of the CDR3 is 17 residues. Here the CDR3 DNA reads TGTGCCACCAGTGACCCGCGCTCCAAGGACTCCACCTATGGCTACACCTTC. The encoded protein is CATSDPRSKDSTYGYTF.

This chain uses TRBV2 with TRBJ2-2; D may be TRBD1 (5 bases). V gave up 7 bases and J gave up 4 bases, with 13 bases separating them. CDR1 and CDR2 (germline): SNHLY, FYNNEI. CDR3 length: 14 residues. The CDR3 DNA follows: TGTGCCAGCATCAGGGAATTAGGCACCGGGGAGCTGTTTTTT. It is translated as CASIRELGTGELFF.

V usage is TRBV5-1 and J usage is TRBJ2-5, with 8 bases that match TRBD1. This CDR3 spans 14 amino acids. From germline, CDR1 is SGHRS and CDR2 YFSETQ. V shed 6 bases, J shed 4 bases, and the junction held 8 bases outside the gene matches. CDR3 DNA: TGCGCCAGCAAGGAAACAGGGGGACGAGAGACCCAGTACTTC. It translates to CASKETGGRETQYF.

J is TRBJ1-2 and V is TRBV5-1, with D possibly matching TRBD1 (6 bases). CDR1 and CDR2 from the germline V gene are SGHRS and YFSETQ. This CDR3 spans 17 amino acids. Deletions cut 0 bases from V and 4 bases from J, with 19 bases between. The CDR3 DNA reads TGCGCCAGCAGCTTGGACCCCTCCACAGGGCTAGCCTATGGCTACACCTTC. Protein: CASSLDPSTGLAYGYTF.

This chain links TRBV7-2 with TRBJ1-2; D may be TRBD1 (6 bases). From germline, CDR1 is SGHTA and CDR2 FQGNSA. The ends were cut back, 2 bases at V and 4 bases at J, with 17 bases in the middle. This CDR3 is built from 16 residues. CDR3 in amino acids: CASSLSRDTPGYGYTF. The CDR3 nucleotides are TGTGCCAGCAGCTTATCCCGGGACACCCCCGGCTATGGCTACACCTTC. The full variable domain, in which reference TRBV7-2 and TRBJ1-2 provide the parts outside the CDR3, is GAGVSQSPSNKVTEKGKDVELRCDPISGHTALYWYRQSLGQGLEFLIYFQGNSAPDKSGLPSDRFSAERTGGSVSTLTIQRTQQEDSAVYLCASSLSRDTPGYGYTFGSGTRLTVV.

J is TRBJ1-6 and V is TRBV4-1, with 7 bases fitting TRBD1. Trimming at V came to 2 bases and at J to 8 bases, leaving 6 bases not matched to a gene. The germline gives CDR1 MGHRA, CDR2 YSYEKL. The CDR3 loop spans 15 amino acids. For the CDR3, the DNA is TGCGCCAGCAGCCAACAGGGGGTTGGCGATTCACCCCTCCACTTT. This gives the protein CASSQQGVGDSPLHF.

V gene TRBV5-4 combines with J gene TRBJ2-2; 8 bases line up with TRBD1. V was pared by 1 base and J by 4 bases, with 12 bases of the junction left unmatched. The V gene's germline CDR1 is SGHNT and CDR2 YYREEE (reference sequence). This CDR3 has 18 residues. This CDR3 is CASSLLGTGSGPTGELFF. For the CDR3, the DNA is TGTGCCAGCAGCTTGTTAGGGACAGGTTCGGGACCCACCGGGGAGCTGTTTTTT.

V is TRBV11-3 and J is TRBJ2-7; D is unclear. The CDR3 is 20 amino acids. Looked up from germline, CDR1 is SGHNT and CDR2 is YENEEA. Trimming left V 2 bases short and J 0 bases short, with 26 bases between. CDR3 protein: CASSLNLALSNLALSYEQYF. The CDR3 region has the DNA TGTGCCAGCAGCTTAAACTTAGCCTTATCTAACCTGGCACTCTCCTACGAGCAGTACTTC.

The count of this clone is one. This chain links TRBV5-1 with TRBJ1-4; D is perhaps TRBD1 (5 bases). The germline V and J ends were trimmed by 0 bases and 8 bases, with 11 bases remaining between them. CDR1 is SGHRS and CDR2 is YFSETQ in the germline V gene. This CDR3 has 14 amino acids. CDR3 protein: CASSLEGSEEKLFF. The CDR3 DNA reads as TGCGCCAGCAGCTTGGAGGGGTCGGAGGAAAAACTGTTTTTT.

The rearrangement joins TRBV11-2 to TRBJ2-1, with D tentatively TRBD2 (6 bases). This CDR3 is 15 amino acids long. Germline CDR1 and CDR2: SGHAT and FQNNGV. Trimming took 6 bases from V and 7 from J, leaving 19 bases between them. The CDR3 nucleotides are TGTGCCAGCAGTCTTAGATTCGGTGCGGGGAATGAGCAGTTCTTC. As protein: CASSLRFGAGNEQFF.

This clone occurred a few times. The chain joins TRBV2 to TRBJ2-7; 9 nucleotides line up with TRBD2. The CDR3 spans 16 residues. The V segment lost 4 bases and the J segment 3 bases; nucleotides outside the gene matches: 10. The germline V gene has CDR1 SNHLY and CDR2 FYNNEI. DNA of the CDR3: TGTGCCAGCAGTGTCGACCCAACGCGGGGGGGCTACGAGCAGTACTTC. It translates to CASSVDPTRGGYEQYF.